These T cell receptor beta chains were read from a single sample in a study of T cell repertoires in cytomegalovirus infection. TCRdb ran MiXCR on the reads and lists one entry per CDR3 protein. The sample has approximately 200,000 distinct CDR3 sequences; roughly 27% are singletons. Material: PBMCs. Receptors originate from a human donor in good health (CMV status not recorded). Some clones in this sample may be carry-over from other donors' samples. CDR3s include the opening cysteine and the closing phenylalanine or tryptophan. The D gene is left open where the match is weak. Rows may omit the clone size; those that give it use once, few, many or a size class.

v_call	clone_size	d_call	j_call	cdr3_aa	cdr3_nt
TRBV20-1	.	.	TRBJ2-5	CSVPQGTIQETQYF	TGCAGTGTTCCTCAGGGGACTATCCAAGAGACCCAGTACTTC
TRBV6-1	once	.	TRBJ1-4	CASSEAGPGVEKLFF	TGTGCCAGCAGTGAAGCGGGGCCAGGAGTAGAAAAACTGTTTTTT
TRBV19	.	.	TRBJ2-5	CASETVRGETQYF	TGTGCCAGCGAAACCGTCCGGGGGGAGACCCAGTACTTC
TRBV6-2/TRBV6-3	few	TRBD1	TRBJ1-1	CASSSWDSSGTEAFF	TGTGCCAGCAGTTCCTGGGACAGTTCGGGCACTGAAGCTTTCTTT
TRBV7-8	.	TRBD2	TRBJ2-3	CASEGKRGGQDTQYF	TGTGCCAGCGAAGGGAAGCGGGGGGGCCAGGATACGCAGTATTTT
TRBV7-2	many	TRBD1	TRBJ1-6	CASSPPTGGDSPLHF	TGTGCCAGCAGCCCCCCGACAGGGGGAGATTCACCCCTCCACTTT
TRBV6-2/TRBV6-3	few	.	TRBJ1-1	CASSLGGRRLKNTEAFF	TGTGCCAGCAGCCTCGGGGGACGGCGTCTTAAAAACACTGAAGCTTTCTTT
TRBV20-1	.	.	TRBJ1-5	CSATPRPGKDQPQHF	TGCAGTGCTACCCCGCGCCCGGGGAAAGACCAGCCCCAGCATTTT
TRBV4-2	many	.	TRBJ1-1	CASSQDPGEDTEAFF	TGTGCCAGCAGCCAAGATCCTGGAGAGGACACTGAAGCTTTCTTT
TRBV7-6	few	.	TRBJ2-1	CASSLGREYNEQFF	TGTGCCAGCAGCTTAGGCAGGGAGTACAATGAGCAGTTCTTC
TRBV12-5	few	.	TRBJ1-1	CASGFKRNTEAFF	TGTGCTAGTGGTTTTAAGCGAAACACTGAAGCTTTCTTT
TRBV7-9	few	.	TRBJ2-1	CASSLGHKDEQFF	TGTGCCAGCAGCTTAGGGCATAAGGATGAGCAGTTCTTC
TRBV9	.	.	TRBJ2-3	CASSPRLRGGRGHTDTQYF	TGTGCCAGCAGCCCCCGTTTAAGGGGGGGCAGGGGCCATACGGATACGCAGTATTTT
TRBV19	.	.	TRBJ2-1	CASSTPPSGNEQFF	TGTGCCAGTAGTACCCCTCCCTCCGGGAATGAGCAGTTCTTC
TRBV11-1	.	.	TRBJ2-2	CASSFHTSDTGELFF	TGTGCCAGCAGCTTCCACACGTCAGACACCGGGGAGCTGTTTTTT
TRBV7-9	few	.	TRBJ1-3	CASSLRIEQVGNTIYF	TGTGCCAGCAGCTTAAGAATCGAACAGGTCGGAAACACCATATATTTT
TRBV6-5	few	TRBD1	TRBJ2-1	CASSSKGQGPYNEQFF	TGTGCCAGCAGCTCAAAGGGACAGGGCCCCTACAATGAGCAGTTCTTC
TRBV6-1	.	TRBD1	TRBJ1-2	CASSTGQAYNYGYTF	TGTGCCAGCAGTACCGGACAGGCATATAACTATGGCTACACCTTC
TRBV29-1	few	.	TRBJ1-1	CSVEDLRSEAFF	TGCAGCGTTGAAGATCTTCGGAGTGAAGCTTTCTTT
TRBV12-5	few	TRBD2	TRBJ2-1	CASGLALRASGGVNNEQFF	TGTGCTAGTGGTTTGGCCCTCCGGGCTAGCGGGGGGGTAAACAATGAGCAGTTCTTC
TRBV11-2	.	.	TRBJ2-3	CASSLERRHSQYF	TGTGCCAGCAGCTTAGAAAGGAGGCATTCGCAGTATTTT
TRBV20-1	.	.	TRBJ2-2	CSARGHNTGELFF	TGCAGTGCTAGGGGACACAACACCGGGGAGCTGTTTTTT
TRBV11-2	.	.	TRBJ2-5	CASSLEGPSETQYF	TGTGCCAGCAGCTTAGAGGGTCCTTCGGAGACCCAGTACTTC
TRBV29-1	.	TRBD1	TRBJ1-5	CSVKQGDQPQHF	TGCAGCGTAAAACAGGGGGATCAGCCCCAGCATTTT
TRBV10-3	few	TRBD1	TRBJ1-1	CAIRAGTGANTEAFF	TGTGCCATCAGGGCCGGGACAGGGGCGAACACTGAAGCTTTCTTT
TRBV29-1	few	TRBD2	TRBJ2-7	CSVGLFHSSGYEQYF	TGCAGCGTTGGACTGTTCCATTCTAGCGGATACGAGCAGTACTTC
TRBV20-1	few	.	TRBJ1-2	CSARTKESYGYTF	TGCAGTGCTAGAACAAAAGAGTCCTATGGCTACACCTTC